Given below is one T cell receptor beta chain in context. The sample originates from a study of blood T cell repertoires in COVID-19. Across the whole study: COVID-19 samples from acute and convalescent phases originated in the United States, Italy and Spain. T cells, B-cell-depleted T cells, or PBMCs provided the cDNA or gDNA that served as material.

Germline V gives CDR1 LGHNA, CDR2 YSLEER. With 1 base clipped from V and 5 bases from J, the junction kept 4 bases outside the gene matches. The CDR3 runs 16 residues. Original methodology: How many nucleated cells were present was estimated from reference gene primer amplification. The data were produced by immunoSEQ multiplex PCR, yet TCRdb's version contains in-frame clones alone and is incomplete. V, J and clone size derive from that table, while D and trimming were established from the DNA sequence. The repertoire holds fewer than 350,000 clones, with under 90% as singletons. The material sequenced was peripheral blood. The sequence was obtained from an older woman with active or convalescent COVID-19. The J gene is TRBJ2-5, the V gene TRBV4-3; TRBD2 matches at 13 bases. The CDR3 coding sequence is TGCGCCAGCAGCCAAGGACTAGCGGGGGGTAGTGAGACCCAGTACTTC. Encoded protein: CASSQGLAGGSETQYF.